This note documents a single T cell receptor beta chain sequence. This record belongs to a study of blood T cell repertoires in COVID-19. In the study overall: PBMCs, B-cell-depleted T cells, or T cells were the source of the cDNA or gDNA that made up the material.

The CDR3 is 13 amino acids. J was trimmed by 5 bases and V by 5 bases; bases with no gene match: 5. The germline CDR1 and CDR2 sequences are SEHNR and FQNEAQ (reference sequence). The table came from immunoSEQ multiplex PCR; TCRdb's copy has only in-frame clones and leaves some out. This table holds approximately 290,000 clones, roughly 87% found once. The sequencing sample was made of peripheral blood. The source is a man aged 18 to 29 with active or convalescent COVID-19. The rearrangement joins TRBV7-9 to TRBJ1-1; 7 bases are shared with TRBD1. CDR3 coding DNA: TGTGCCAGCAGCGTCTTACAGGGGACTGAAGCTTTCTTT. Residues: CASSVLQGTEAFF.